Shown below are 2 T cell receptor beta chains from a single sample sequenced in a study of blood T cell repertoires in COVID-19. Measured with immunoSEQ multiplex PCR; TCRdb has only the in-frame clones, and not every one. The data show some 150,000 clones, about nine tenths seen once. The sequencing sample was made of PBMCs or T cells enriched from blood (not recorded which). The source of these receptors is a woman between 18 and 29 years old who had recovered from COVID-19.

The chain is built from TRBV30 and TRBJ2-1, with 10 bases matching TRBD2. J lost 3 bases, V lost 1 base, and 6 bases had no gene match. There are 16 residues in the CDR3. Germline assignment: CDR1 GTSNPN and CDR2 SVGIG (reference sequence). The CDR3 region is CAWSGQREGYYNEQFF. In DNA, the CDR3 is TGTGCCTGGAGTGGACAGCGGGAGGGATACTACAATGAGCAGTTCTTC.

This chain joins TRBV6-5 and TRBJ1-2; 11 bases match TRBD1. The germline V gene has CDR1 MNHEY and CDR2 SVGAGI. The CDR3 covers 15 residues. V lost 2 bases and J lost 2; bases outside the gene matches: 1. The CDR3 coding sequence is TGTGCCAGCAGTTACGGACAGGGGGCGAACTATGGCTACACCTTC. Protein sequence: CASSYGQGANYGYTF.